Below, 28 T cell receptor beta chains from the same sample are listed, as sequenced in a study of cytomegalovirus exposure and HLA in healthy donors. A multiplex PCR was run with 60 Vbeta primers and 13 Jbeta primers. Assay used: immunoSEQ multiplex PCR; TCRdb lists only in-frame clones, some missing. This sample has 120,000 or so clones; about 10% occur once, and the top ten carry approximately 4.4%. The material sequenced was PBMCs. Receptors were obtained from a woman aged 18-29 years in good health and CMV-seropositive.

The chain combines TRBV25-1 with TRBJ1-3; D possibly corresponds to TRBD1 (5 bases). The CDR3 sequence is 15 residues long. CDR1 and CDR2 from the germline V gene are MGHDK and SYGVNS. V was cut by 3 bases and J by 2 bases, with 11 bases left in between. The CDR3 coding sequence is TGTGCCAGCAGTGACGGTGCGGGACCTGGAAACACCATATATTTT. It is translated as CASSDGAGPGNTIYF. The whole variable domain, remainder taken from reference TRBV25-1 and TRBJ1-3, is EADIYQTPRYLVIGTGKKITLECSQTMGHDKMYWYQQDPGMELHLIHYSYGVNSTEKGDLSSESTVSRIRTEHFPLTLESARPSHTSQYLCASSDGAGPGNTIYFGEGSWLTVV.

There are a few counts of this clone. The chain carries TRBV28 and TRBJ1-4; no firm D call. Germline V gene lookup returns CDR1 MDHEN and CDR2 SYDVKM. CDR3 length: 12 residues. Trimming took 4 bases from V and 8 from J, leaving 8 bases between them. CDR3 coding DNA: TGTGCCAGCAGTTCGGGATCCGAAAAACTGTTTTTT. It codes for CASSSGSEKLFF.

This clone was counted a few times. The rearrangement uses TRBV5-6 and TRBJ1-3; D uncertain. In germline, CDR1 is SGHDT, CDR2 YYEEEE. The CDR3 sequence is 15 residues long. V was pared by 0 bases and J by 0 bases, with 7 bases between. The CDR3 DNA is TGTGCCAGCAGCTTGGGGCAGTTCTCTGGAAACACCATATATTTT. Translated, it gives CASSLGQFSGNTIYF.

V and J are TRBV27 and TRBJ1-1; D is undetermined. Trimming took off 3 bases at V and 4 bases at J, with 9 bases between the two ends. This CDR3 has 13 residues. CDR1 MNHEY and CDR2 SMNVEV come from the germline V gene (reference sequence). The CDR3 DNA reads as TGTGCCAGCAGTTTGGTGGGGAGCACTGAAGCTTTCTTT. Its protein product is CASSLVGSTEAFF.

This clone was counted only a few times. The genes are TRBV6-1 and TRBJ2-7; D is uncertain. The V gene's germline CDR1 is MNHNS and CDR2 SASEGT. V was cut by 3 bases and J by 3 bases, with 6 bases left in between. The CDR3 contains 12 residues. Here the CDR3 reads CASSDRVYEQYF. DNA for the CDR3: TGTGCCAGCAGTGATCGGGTCTACGAGCAGTACTTC.

This clone appeared once. The J gene is TRBJ1-1, the V gene TRBV2; 11 nucleotides agree with TRBD1. V lost 5 bases to trimming and J lost 5 bases; unmatched junction nucleotides: 7. CDR1 and CDR2 from the germline V gene are SNHLY and FYNNEI. This CDR3 spans 15 amino acids. CDR3 amino acids: CASSLDRGRSTEAFF. The CDR3 DNA is TGTGCCAGCAGTTTGGACAGGGGGCGATCAACTGAAGCTTTCTTT.

This clone was seen only a few times. V and J are TRBV9 and TRBJ2-3; 8 positions agree with TRBD2. Trimming removed 3 bases from V and 1 base from J; junction bases left unmatched: 7. Germline-derived CDR1 and CDR2 are SGDLS and YYNGEE. The CDR3 runs 16 residues. DNA of the CDR3: TGTGCCAGCAGCGCCCCTTTACTAGCGGGCACAGATACGCAGTATTTT. Translation gives CASSAPLLAGTDTQYF.

The CDR3 nucleotides are TGTGCCAGCAGACCGGGACAGGGAACCGGGGAGCTGTTTTTT. It encodes CASRPGQGTGELFF. The chain carries TRBV2 and TRBJ2-2; TRBD1 agrees at 9 bases. This CDR3 is 14 amino acids long. V was pared by 6 bases and J by 5 bases, with 4 bases of the junction left unmatched. The V gene's germline CDR1 is SNHLY and CDR2 FYNNEI. The full variable domain, its missing parts supplied by reference TRBV2 and TRBJ2-2, is EPEVTQTPSHQVTQMGQEVILRCVPISNHLYFYWYRQILGQKVEFLVSFYNNEISEKSEIFDDQFSVERPDGSNFTLKIRSTKLEDSAMYFCASRPGQGTGELFFGEGSRLTVL.

The chain couples TRBV30 to TRBJ2-4, with 8 positions matching TRBD1. V was pared by 3 bases and J by 8 bases, with 6 bases of the junction left unmatched. Germline V gene sequence: CDR1 GTSNPN, CDR2 SVGIG (reference sequence). CDR3 length equals 13 residues. CDR3 protein: CAWRQGQDHIQYF. The CDR3 nucleotides are TGTGCCTGGAGACAGGGACAGGACCACATTCAGTACTTC.

The chain combines TRBV30 with TRBJ2-7; 8 bases fit TRBD2. CDR1 is GTSNPN and CDR2 is SVGIG in the germline V gene (reference sequence). The V gene end was trimmed by 0 bases and the J gene end by 6 bases; junction bases not matched to a gene: 1. The CDR3 consists of 12 residues. The CDR3 reads CAWSVLAAEQYF. Written as DNA, the CDR3 is TGTGCCTGGAGTGTACTAGCGGCCGAGCAGTACTTC.

The J gene is TRBJ2-3, the V gene TRBV27; 10 bases are a match to TRBD2. After removal of 6 bases from V and 6 bases from J, the junction contained 9 bases not matched to a gene. Germline values: CDR1 MNHEY, CDR2 SMNVEV (reference sequence). The CDR3 spans 15 residues. CDR3 DNA sequence: TGTGCCAGCAGGAACAGCGGGAGGGCCCCCGATACGCAGTATTTT. Translating it yields CASRNSGRAPDTQYF.

This rearrangement joins TRBV7-6 to TRBJ2-2; 7 positions match TRBD2. CDR3 length equals 17 residues. With V trimmed by 5 bases and J by 8 bases, 17 bases remained unmatched. Germline V gene sequence: CDR1 SGHVS, CDR2 FNYEAQ. CDR3 in DNA: TGTGCCAGCAGCCACCTGACTAGCATTGGGAGTACGGGGGAGCTGTTTTTT. It translates to CASSHLTSIGSTGELFF. Looking up the rest from reference TRBV7-6 and TRBJ2-2 gives the full variable domain: GAGVSQSPRYKVTKRGQDVALRCDPISGHVSLYWYRQALGQGPEFLTYFNYEAQQDKSGLPNDRFSAERPEGSISTLTIQRTEQRDSAMYRCASSHLTSIGSTGELFFGEGSRLTVL.

This clone has more than one count but fewer than ten. This rearrangement joins TRBV5-1 to TRBJ1-1; TRBD1 agrees at 10 bases. Germline CDR1 and CDR2: SGHRS and YFSETQ. This CDR3 contains 15 residues. The ends lost 4 bases at V and 5 bases at J; junction bases unmatched: 8. In DNA form, the CDR3 reads TGCGCCAGCAGCCCCCCTGGGACAGGGGTGACTGAAGCTTTCTTT. It yields the protein CASSPPGTGVTEAFF. Based on the CDR3 plus reference TRBV5-1 and TRBJ1-1, the full variable domain is KAGVTQTPRYLIKTRGQQVTLSCSPISGHRSVSWYQQTPGQGLQFLFEYFSETQRNKGNFPGRFSGRQFSNSRSEMNVSTLELGDSALYLCASSPPGTGVTEAFFGQGTRLTVV.

Points on this clone: This sample includes further DNA sequences coding for the same CDR3. The V and J genes are TRBV29-1 and TRBJ2-3; no reliable D call. V lost 4 bases to trimming and J lost 7 bases, with 18 bases between them. The CDR3 length is 14 residues. The germline V gene has CDR1 SQVTM and CDR2 ANQGSEA. CDR3 DNA sequence: TGCAGCGTTGTAGACGGCGCCACGACTCATACGCAGTATTTT. Translating gives CSVVDGATTHTQYF.

The rearrangement joins TRBV15 to TRBJ2-1, with D possibly TRBD2 on 6 matching bases. V was cut by 7 bases and J by 5 bases, with 18 bases left in between. CDR3 length: 15 amino acids. The germline gives CDR1 LNHNV, CDR2 YYDKDF (reference sequence). The CDR3 sequence: CATTKRASVDNEQFF. The DNA for the CDR3 is TGTGCCACCACGAAGCGGGCTAGCGTGGACAATGAGCAGTTCTTC.

This clone was seen many times. The chain recombines TRBV7-9 with TRBJ1-3; D is uncertain. CDR1 and CDR2 (germline): SEHNR, FQNEAQ (reference sequence). With 3 bases removed from V and 4 bases from J, the gap between germline ends came to 13 bases. This CDR3 spans 15 amino acids. The DNA for the CDR3 is TGTGCCAGCAGCTTCCACGGAGAGACGGGAAACACCATATATTTT. Amino acids: CASSFHGETGNTIYF.

The gene calls are TRBV4-2 and TRBJ2-1; 8 bases match TRBD2. Germline V gene sequence: CDR1 LGHNA, CDR2 YNFKEQ. The trim removed 4 bases at V and 8 bases at J, leaving 4 bases unmatched. CDR3 length: 13 amino acids. CDR3 loop: CASSPTSADEQFF. For the CDR3, the DNA is TGTGCCAGCAGCCCGACTAGCGCTGATGAGCAGTTCTTC.

The genes are TRBV6-6 and TRBJ1-3, with 8 positions matching TRBD1. Trimming cost V 5 bases and J 7 bases; bases outside gene matches: 4. Germline V gives CDR1 MNHNY, CDR2 SVGAGI (reference sequence). CDR3 size: 13 residues. This chain's CDR3 is CASSDRGRNTIYF. The CDR3 region has the DNA TGTGCCAGCAGTGACAGGGGCAGGAACACCATATATTTT.

This chain connects TRBV13 to TRBJ2-2, with 8 bases aligning to TRBD2. The CDR3 is 16 residues long. Trimming took 3 bases from V and 7 from J; bases not matched to a gene: 10. Germline V gene lookup returns CDR1 PRHDT and CDR2 FYEKMQ (reference sequence). The CDR3 DNA is TGTGCCAGCAGCTTGTTAATGCGGGAGGACGGCGGGGAGCTGTTTTTT. Its protein is CASSLLMREDGGELFF.

This clone was detected a few times. V and J are TRBV6-6 and TRBJ2-2, with D possibly being TRBD2 (5 bases). The germline gives CDR1 MNHNY, CDR2 SVGAGI (reference sequence). Trimming took 6 bases from V and 6 from J, leaving 11 bases between them. The CDR3 is 13 residues long. The CDR3 region has the DNA TGTGCCAGCAGCCCTACTAGTGCCGGGGAGCTGTTTTTT. Its translation: CASSPTSAGELFF.

This clone was seen a few times. The chain uses TRBV27 and TRBJ2-1; TRBD2 agrees at 10 bases. Per the germline V gene, CDR1 is MNHEY and CDR2 is SMNVEV (reference sequence). J was trimmed by 4 bases and V by 8 bases; bases with no gene match: 8. The CDR3 has 15 amino acids. The CDR3 DNA follows: TGTGCCAGCGGACAGCGGGAGGGGTCATACAATGAGCAGTTCTTC. This gives the protein CASGQREGSYNEQFF.

A few counts support this clone. The rearrangement links TRBV19 to TRBJ1-2; 9 bases align to TRBD1. Germline V lookup: CDR1 LNHDA, CDR2 SQIVND (reference sequence). V trimming: 7 bases; J trimming: 8 bases; junction bases outside the gene matches: 11. The CDR3 is made up of 14 amino acids. CDR3 sequence reads: CASTPTGGAGGYTF. The DNA for the CDR3 is TGTGCCAGTACTCCTACAGGGGGCGCGGGAGGCTACACCTTC. Based on the CDR3 plus reference TRBV19 and TRBJ1-2, the full variable domain is DGGITQSPKYLFRKEGQNVTLSCEQNLNHDAMYWYRQDPGQGLRLIYYSQIVNDFQKGDIAEGYSVSREKKESFPLTVTSAQKNPTAFYLCASTPTGGAGGYTFGSGTRLTVV.

This clone was counted only a few times. The V and J genes are TRBV5-4 and TRBJ2-3; 7 positions match TRBD2. CDR1 SGHNT and CDR2 YYREEE come from the germline V gene (reference sequence). Trimming at V came to 4 bases and at J to 10 bases, leaving 15 bases not matched to a gene. The CDR3 is 15 residues long. The DNA of the CDR3 is TGTGCCAGCAGCCACGGGACTTTGGGGGGGAGAGCGCAGTATTTT. Translated, it gives CASSHGTLGGRAQYF.

The chain links TRBV7-3 to TRBJ1-1; D might be TRBD1 (5 bases). The germline CDR1 and CDR2 sequences are SGHTA and FQGTGA. The germline V and J ends were trimmed by 5 bases and 4 bases, with 20 bases remaining between them. The CDR3 sequence is 16 residues long. CDR3 protein: CASSPLGGAKSTEAFF. For the CDR3, the DNA is TGTGCCAGCAGCCCCCTGGGAGGGGCTAAGAGCACTGAAGCTTTCTTT. The full variable domain, with the rest looked up from reference TRBV7-3 and TRBJ1-1, is GAGVSQTPSNKVTEKGKYVELRCDPISGHTALYWYRQSLGQGPEFLIYFQGTGAADDSGLPNDRFFAVRPEGSVSTLKIQRTERGDSAVYLCASSPLGGAKSTEAFFGQGTRLTVV.

This clone was observed a handful of times. This chain connects TRBV11-3 to TRBJ1-1; tentative D call: TRBD1 (5 bases). CDR3 length: 14 residues. Germline assignment: CDR1 SGHNT and CDR2 YENEEA. V was trimmed by 6 bases and J by 5 bases, leaving 16 bases between them. CDR3 protein: CASRGDGGETEAFF. The CDR3 DNA reads as TGTGCCAGCAGAGGGGATGGCGGGGAAACTGAAGCTTTCTTT.

The sample holds a few counts of this clone. This chain connects TRBV7-2 to TRBJ2-4; D is ambiguous. The CDR3 length is 15 residues. Germline CDR1 and CDR2: SGHTA and FQGNSA. Trimming cost V 1 base and J 5 bases, with 12 bases left between them. The CDR3 sequence: CASSLGQVVQNIQYF. The CDR3 coding sequence is TGTGCCAGCAGCTTAGGGCAAGTGGTCCAAAACATTCAGTACTTC.

The chain joins TRBV6-6 to TRBJ1-2; 7 bases are shared with TRBD1. Losses at the gene ends were 2 bases for V and 3 bases for J; bases not matched to a gene: 0. The V gene's germline CDR1 is MNHNY and CDR2 SVGAGI (reference sequence). The CDR3 extends over 13 amino acids. DNA for the CDR3: TGTGCCAGCAGTTACGGACAGGACTATGGCTACACCTTC. It translates to CASSYGQDYGYTF.

This clone was found a few times. V and J are TRBV15 and TRBJ2-7; a weak D match, TRBD2 (6 bases). Germline V gene lookup returns CDR1 LNHNV and CDR2 YYDKDF (reference sequence). This CDR3 is built from 16 residues. Trimming took 0 bases from V and 7 from J, leaving 19 bases between them. The CDR3 DNA sequence: TGTGCCACCAGCAGAGATCAGAGTCTAGCGCTGGGAGAGCAGTACTTC. Amino acids: CATSRDQSLALGEQYF.